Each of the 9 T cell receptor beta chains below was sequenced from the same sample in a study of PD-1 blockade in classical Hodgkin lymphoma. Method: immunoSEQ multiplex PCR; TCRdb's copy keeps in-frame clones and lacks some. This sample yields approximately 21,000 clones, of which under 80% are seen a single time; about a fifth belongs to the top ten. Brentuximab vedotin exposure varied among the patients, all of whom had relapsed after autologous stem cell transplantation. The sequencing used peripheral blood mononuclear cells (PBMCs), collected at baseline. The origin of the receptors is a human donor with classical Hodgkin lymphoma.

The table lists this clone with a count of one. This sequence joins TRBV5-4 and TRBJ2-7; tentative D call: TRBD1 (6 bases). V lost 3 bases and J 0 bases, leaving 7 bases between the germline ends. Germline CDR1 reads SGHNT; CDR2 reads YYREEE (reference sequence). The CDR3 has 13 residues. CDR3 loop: CASSSDSSYEQYF. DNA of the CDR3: TGTGCCAGCAGCTCGGACAGCTCCTACGAGCAGTACTTC.

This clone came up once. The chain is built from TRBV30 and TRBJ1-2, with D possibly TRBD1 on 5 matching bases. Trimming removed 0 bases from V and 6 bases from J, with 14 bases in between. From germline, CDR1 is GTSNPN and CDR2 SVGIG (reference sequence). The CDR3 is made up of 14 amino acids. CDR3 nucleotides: TGTGCCTGGAGTGTGTCAGGGTCGGGCGATGGCTACACCTTC. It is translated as CAWSVSGSGDGYTF.

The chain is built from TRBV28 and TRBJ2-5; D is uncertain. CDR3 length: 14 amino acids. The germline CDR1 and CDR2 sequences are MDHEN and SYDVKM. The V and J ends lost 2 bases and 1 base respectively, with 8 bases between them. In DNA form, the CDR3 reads TGTGCCAGCAGTTTAGAGGAGATCCAAGAGACCCAGTACTTC. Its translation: CASSLEEIQETQYF. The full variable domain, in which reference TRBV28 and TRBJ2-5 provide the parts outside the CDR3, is DVKVTQSSRYLVKRTGEKVFLECVQDMDHENMFWYRQDPGLGLRLIYFSYDVKMKEKGDIPEGYSVSREKKERFSLILESASTNQTSMYLCASSLEEIQETQYFGPGTRLLVL.

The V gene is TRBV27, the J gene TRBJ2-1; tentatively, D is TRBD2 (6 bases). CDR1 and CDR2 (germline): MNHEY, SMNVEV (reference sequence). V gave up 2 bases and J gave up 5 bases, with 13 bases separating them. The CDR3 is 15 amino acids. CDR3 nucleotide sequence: TGTGCCAGCAGTTTAAGTAGCGGCTACAACAATGAGCAGTTCTTC. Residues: CASSLSSGYNNEQFF.

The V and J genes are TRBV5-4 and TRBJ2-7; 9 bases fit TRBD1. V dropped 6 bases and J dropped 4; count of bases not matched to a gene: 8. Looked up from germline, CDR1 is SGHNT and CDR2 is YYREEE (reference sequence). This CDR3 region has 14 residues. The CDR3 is CASNPGQGRYEQYF. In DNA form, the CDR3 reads TGTGCCAGCAACCCCGGACAGGGGAGATACGAGCAGTACTTC.

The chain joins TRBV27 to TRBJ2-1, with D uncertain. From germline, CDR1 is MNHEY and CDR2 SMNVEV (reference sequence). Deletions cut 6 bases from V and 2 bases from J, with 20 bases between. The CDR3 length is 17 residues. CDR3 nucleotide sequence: TGTGCCAGCAGATCCTCTTCCTTCGGCGAGACCTACAATGAGCAGTTCTTC. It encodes CASRSSSFGETYNEQFF.

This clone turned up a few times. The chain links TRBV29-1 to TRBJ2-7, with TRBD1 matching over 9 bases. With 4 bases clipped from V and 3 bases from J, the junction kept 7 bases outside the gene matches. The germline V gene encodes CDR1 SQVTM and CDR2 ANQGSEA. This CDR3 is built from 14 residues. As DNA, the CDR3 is TGCAGCGTTGGCCCTCCGACAGGGGGCTACGAGCAGTACTTC. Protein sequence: CSVGPPTGGYEQYF.

CDR3 loop: CASSVDGSLLNTEAFF. The CDR3, as DNA: TGTGCCAGCAGCGTAGACGGATCCTTACTGAACACTGAAGCTTTCTTT. The chain uses TRBV9 and TRBJ1-1; D unclear. V shed 0 bases and J shed 0 bases, with 12 bases lying between them. This CDR3 region has 16 residues. Germline loops: CDR1 SGDLS, CDR2 YYNGEE. The whole variable domain, remainder taken from reference TRBV9 and TRBJ1-1, is DSGVTQTPKHLITATGQRVTLRCSPRSGDLSVYWYQQSLDQGLQFLIQYYNGEERAKGNILERFSAQQFPDLHSELNLSSLELGDSALYFCASSVDGSLLNTEAFFGQGTRLTVV.

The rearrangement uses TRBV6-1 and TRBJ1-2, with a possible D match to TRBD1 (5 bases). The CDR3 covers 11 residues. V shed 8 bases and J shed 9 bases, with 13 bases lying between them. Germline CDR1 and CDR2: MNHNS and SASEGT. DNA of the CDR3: TGTGCCAGCGGGTTACAGGCACGCTACACCTTC. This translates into CASGLQARYTF.